The rows below give T cell receptor beta chains drawn from one sample of a study of blood T cell repertoires in COVID-19. TCRdb keeps only in-frame clones here, not all; method: immunoSEQ multiplex PCR. The data hold tens of thousands of clones, with roughly three quarters observed a single time. The specimen sequenced was peripheral blood. These receptors all stem from a human donor in a cohort sampled during active COVID-19. Both conserved end residues are part of each CDR3. D genes are given only for firm matches. Clone size, where shown, is once, few, many, or a class for clones that have expanded.

v_call	j_call	clone_size	cdr3_length	d_call	cdr3_nt	cdr3_aa
TRBV14	TRBJ1-6	NA	15	NA	TGTGCCAGCAGCCAACGGTGGTCAGGGAATTCACCCCTCCACTTT	CASSQRWSGNSPLHF
TRBV7-9	TRBJ1-1	NA	16	NA	TGTGCCAGCAGCCCACGGACAGTTTACATGAACACTGAAGCTTTCTTT	CASSPRTVYMNTEAFF
TRBV6-1	TRBJ1-6	few	17	TRBD1	TGTGCCAGCAGTGAAGGGCCCTCGGGACAGGCAAATTCACCCCTCCACTTT	CASSEGPSGQANSPLHF
TRBV4-3	TRBJ1-5	NA	18	TRBD1	TGCGCCAGCAGCCAAGATCTTTATCGACAGGGAGGCAATCAGCCCCAGCATTTT	CASSQDLYRQGGNQPQHF
TRBV24-1	TRBJ2-5	NA	15	TRBD1	TGTGCCACCAGTGCCCGACAGGGCCTCCAAGAGACCCAGTACTTC	CATSARQGLQETQYF
TRBV29-1	TRBJ2-1	few	15	NA	TGCAGCGTTGTAGGACTCCAGAGCTCCTACAATGAGCAGTTCTTC	CSVVGLQSSYNEQFF
TRBV5-1	TRBJ2-3	NA	15	NA	TGCGCCAGCAGCTTGGCTTCTCCCGGGACAGATACGCAGTATTTT	CASSLASPGTDTQYF
TRBV5-4	TRBJ2-3	once	16	TRBD2	TGTGCCAGCAGCTGGGGACTAGGAATGGCCGGAGATACGCAGTATTTT	CASSWGLGMAGDTQYF
TRBV21-1	TRBJ2-1	NA	14	NA	TGTGCCAGCAGCTTAGGGCGAAAGGGGAATGAGCAGTTCTTC	CASSLGRKGNEQFF
TRBV12-5	TRBJ1-5	NA	13	NA	TGTGCTAGTGGAGTAACGGACATTCAGCCCCAGCATTTT	CASGVTDIQPQHF
TRBV2	TRBJ1-4	NA	14	NA	TGTGCCAGCAGTGATCCAAGACAGCCGGAAAAACTGTTTTTT	CASSDPRQPEKLFF
TRBV4-3	TRBJ2-7	NA	16	NA	TGCGCCAGCAGCCCAAGATACTCAGGGGAAGGGTACGAGCAGTACTTC	CASSPRYSGEGYEQYF
TRBV4-1	TRBJ2-4	NA	18	NA	TGCGCCAGCAGCCAAAGTGGAGGGCGCGGAGTAGCCAAAAACATTCAGTACTTC	CASSQSGGRGVAKNIQYF
TRBV5-1	TRBJ1-1	NA	14	NA	TGCGCCAGCAGCTTGGATTCCGGGGTCACTGAAGCTTTCTTT	CASSLDSGVTEAFF
TRBV19	TRBJ2-3	NA	14	NA	TGTGCCAGTAGACCACAGGGTGGCGCAGATACGCAGTATTTT	CASRPQGGADTQYF
TRBV27	TRBJ2-7	once	16	NA	TGTGCCAGCAGTTTAAACCCCAGTGGGAGTGCCTACGAGCAGTACTTC	CASSLNPSGSAYEQYF
TRBV4-2	TRBJ1-1	NA	15	TRBD1	TGTGCCAGCAGCCAAGTGGCAGGGGGGATCACTGAAGCTTTCTTT	CASSQVAGGITEAFF
TRBV19	TRBJ1-5	NA	14	NA	TGTGCCAGTAGTTCCAATTGGGGCTCGGAGCCCCAGCATTTT	CASSSNWGSEPQHF
TRBV2	TRBJ1-5	NA	15	NA	TGTGCCAGCAGTGGGGGACATATCTTCAATCAGCCCCAGCATTTT	CASSGGHIFNQPQHF
TRBV12-3/TRBV12-4	TRBJ2-7	few	13	NA	TGTGCCAGCAGTTTTGACAGGAACTACGAGCAGTACTTC	CASSFDRNYEQYF
TRBV3-1/TRBV3-2	TRBJ2-7	NA	13	NA	TGTGCCAGCAGCCGGGGGGTCGGCTACGAGCAGTACTTC	CASSRGVGYEQYF
TRBV2	TRBJ1-2	NA	17	TRBD1	TGTGCCAGCAGTGCCGGGACAGGGGGTGTGGGGGACTATGGCTACACCTTC	CASSAGTGGVGDYGYTF
TRBV19	TRBJ1-6	NA	18	TRBD1	TGTGCCAGTAGTGTGGACAGGGGGAGATCTATACGGAATTCACCCCTCCACTTT	CASSVDRGRSIRNSPLHF
TRBV5-1	TRBJ1-2	NA	14	TRBD1	TGCGCCAGCAGCGAGGGGGCCAAAACCTATGGCTACACCTTC	CASSEGAKTYGYTF
TRBV10-3	TRBJ2-2	few	15	NA	TGTGCCATCAGTCCAGGGGATGCCGATACCGGGGAGCTGTTTTTT	CAISPGDADTGELFF
TRBV28	TRBJ1-1	NA	13	NA	TGTGCCAGCAGCCCCGTTGAGCGGGTTGGAGCTTTCTTT	CASSPVERVGAFF
TRBV5-4	TRBJ2-7	NA	15	TRBD2	TGTGCCAGCAGCTTGGGGACTAGCCTATCCTACGAGCAGTACTTC	CASSLGTSLSYEQYF
TRBV6-4	TRBJ1-1	once	13	TRBD1	TGTGCCAGCAAAAAGACAGGGAGCACTGAAGCTTTCTTT	CASKKTGSTEAFF
TRBV7-3	TRBJ1-2	few	14	NA	TGTGCCAGCAGCCCCGGCAGGGGTAAGGATGGCTACACCTTC	CASSPGRGKDGYTF
TRBV27	TRBJ1-2	NA	13	TRBD1	TGTGCCAGCGGAACAGGGGTTGGCTATGGCTACACCTTC	CASGTGVGYGYTF
TRBV18	TRBJ1-2	NA	14	TRBD1	TGTGCCAGCTCACCACCCGCAGGGGGGCGAGGCTACACCTTC	CASSPPAGGRGYTF
TRBV5-1	TRBJ1-6	NA	15	NA	TGCGCCAGCAGCTTACAGGTCGCAGGGAATTCACCCCTCCACTTT	CASSLQVAGNSPLHF
TRBV15	TRBJ2-7	NA	14	NA	TGTGCCACCAGCAGGGGGGGACAGTTCCACGAGCAGTACTTC	CATSRGGQFHEQYF
TRBV28	TRBJ2-1	NA	17	TRBD2	TGTGCCAGCAGTTCGGCCGGGACTAGCGGGAGAGGTAATGAGCAGTTCTTC	CASSSAGTSGRGNEQFF
TRBV4-2	TRBJ2-1	NA	20	NA	TGTGCCAGCAGCCGCACCGATCGGGATCCCTCGGCTATCGGGTTCGATGAGCAGTTCTTC	CASSRTDRDPSAIGFDEQFF
TRBV6-5	TRBJ1-1	NA	15	TRBD1	TGTGCCAGCACTGGGACAGTCCATATACCCACTGAAGCTTTCTTT	CASTGTVHIPTEAFF
TRBV9	TRBJ1-2	NA	14	NA	TGTGCCAGCAGCGCCGCGCCAGGGCACTATGGCTACACCTTC	CASSAAPGHYGYTF
TRBV18	TRBJ2-7	NA	14	TRBD1	TGTGCCAGCTCACCATCAGGGGGCTGGTACGAGCAGTACTTC	CASSPSGGWYEQYF
TRBV5-1	TRBJ2-7	NA	15	TRBD2	TGCGCCAGCGACTCCGGGACTAGCGGGAGCTACGAGCAGTACTTC	CASDSGTSGSYEQYF
TRBV7-2	TRBJ2-5	once	15	TRBD1	TGTGCCAGCAGCCGCGGGACAGGGGAGGCAGAGACCCAGTACTTC	CASSRGTGEAETQYF
TRBV29-1	TRBJ2-3	few	14	NA	TGCAGCGTTGCGCTAATCACTAGCACAGATACGCAGTATTTT	CSVALITSTDTQYF
TRBV6-5	TRBJ2-5	NA	15	TRBD1	TGTGCCAGCAGAGACAGGGGGCGCGGGACGGAGACCCAGTACTTC	CASRDRGRGTETQYF
TRBV5-1	TRBJ1-6	NA	15	NA	TGCGCCAGCAGCCCATCGGACACTGATAATTCACCCCTCCACTTT	CASSPSDTDNSPLHF
TRBV10-3	TRBJ2-5	NA	14	NA	TGTGCCATCAGTGGCGGCCAACGCTCGGAGACCCAGTACTTC	CAISGGQRSETQYF
TRBV2	TRBJ2-1	NA	14	TRBD2	TGTGCCAGCAGTGGGGCTAGCGGGAGGGGAGAGCAGTTCTTC	CASSGASGRGEQFF
TRBV18	TRBJ2-3	NA	17	NA	TGTGCCAGCTCACCCCTACCCCCTCTAGAGAGCACAGATACGCAGTATTTT	CASSPLPPLESTDTQYF
TRBV11-2	TRBJ2-5	NA	14	NA	TGTGCCAGCAGCTCCTGGACAGCGCAAGAGACCCAGTACTTC	CASSSWTAQETQYF
TRBV5-1	TRBJ2-2	NA	14	NA	TGCGCCAGCAGCGAGACAGGGAACACCGGGGAGCTGTTTTTT	CASSETGNTGELFF
TRBV6-5	TRBJ2-2	NA	16	NA	TGTGCCAGCAGTTACGCGTCGGGGCGGGGCACCGGGGAGCTGTTTTTT	CASSYASGRGTGELFF
TRBV5-1	TRBJ2-5	few	14	NA	TGCGCCAGCAGCTTGGGAGGCTTGGGAGAGACCCAGTACTTC	CASSLGGLGETQYF
TRBV18	TRBJ1-1	NA	17	TRBD1	TGTGCCAGCTCTCCCAGTATACAGGGGGCGCGGGGCACTGAAGCTTTCTTT	CASSPSIQGARGTEAFF
TRBV6-2/TRBV6-3	TRBJ2-7	NA	15	TRBD2	TGTGCCAGCAGCCTTCGGACTAGCGGCACCTACGAGCAGTACTTC	CASSLRTSGTYEQYF
TRBV3-1/TRBV3-2	TRBJ2-1	NA	14	TRBD2	TGTGCCAGCAGCCAAGACCCGGCGGGAGATGAGCAGTTCTTC	CASSQDPAGDEQFF
TRBV3-1/TRBV3-2	TRBJ1-4	NA	15	NA	TGTGCCAGCAGCCAACAAAGGGGGTCCAATGAAAAACTGTTTTTT	CASSQQRGSNEKLFF